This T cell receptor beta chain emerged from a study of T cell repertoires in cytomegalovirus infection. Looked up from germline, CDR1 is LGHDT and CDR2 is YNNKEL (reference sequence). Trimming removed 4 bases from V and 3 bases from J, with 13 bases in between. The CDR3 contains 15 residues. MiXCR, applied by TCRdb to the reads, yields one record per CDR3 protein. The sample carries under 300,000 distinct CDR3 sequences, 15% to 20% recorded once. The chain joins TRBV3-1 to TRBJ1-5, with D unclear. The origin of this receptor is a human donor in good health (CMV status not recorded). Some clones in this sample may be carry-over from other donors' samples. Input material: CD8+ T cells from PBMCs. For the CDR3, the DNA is TGTGCCAGCAGCCCGGGCGGCCGACTCAATCAGCCCCAGCATTTT. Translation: CASSPGGRLNQPQHF.